The 29 T cell receptor beta chains presented below share a single source sample, sequenced in a study of T cell responses to AZD1222 COVID-19 vaccine. Profiled with immunoSEQ multiplex PCR; TCRdb holds only in-frame clones, not every one. This table holds about 130,000 clones, 90% found once. The sequenced sample was peripheral blood, obtained on day 0 of MenACWY control vaccination. The receptor set was obtained from an adult in good health.

This chain joins TRBV2 and TRBJ2-2; no firm D call. V was shortened by 6 bases and J by 0 bases, with 14 bases between the two germline ends. This CDR3 has 16 residues. CDR1 and CDR2 from the germline V gene are SNHLY and FYNNEI. The CDR3: CASSEIRATNTGELFF. The DNA of the CDR3 is TGTGCCAGCAGCGAAATTCGGGCAACGAACACCGGGGAGCTGTTTTTT.

This clone was found a few times. This chain joins TRBV6-4 and TRBJ2-3; 8 positions match TRBD1. The germline V gene has CDR1 MRHNA and CDR2 SNTAGT. Unmatched junction bases numbered 5, after V lost 5 bases and J lost 4 bases. The CDR3 sequence is 14 residues long. The CDR3 loop is CASSQGTGADTQYF. DNA for the CDR3: TGTGCCAGCAGTCAAGGGACAGGAGCAGATACGCAGTATTTT.

This chain joins TRBV28 and TRBJ2-1, with 8 bases identical to TRBD2. CDR3 length equals 15 residues. Germline V gene data show CDR1 as MDHEN and CDR2 as SYDVKM. V shed 4 bases and J 13 bases; nucleotides not matched to a gene: 15. CDR3 protein: CASSSTSDPGSVQFF. CDR3 nucleotide sequence: TGTGCCAGCAGTTCGACTAGCGACCCCGGTAGTGTACAGTTCTTC. The variable domain in full, with the rest retrieved from reference TRBV28 and TRBJ2-1, is DVKVTQSSRYLVKRTGEKVFLECVQDMDHENMFWYRQDPGLGLRLIYFSYDVKMKEKGDIPEGYSVSREKKERFSLILESASTNQTSMYLCASSSTSDPGSVQFFGPGTRLTVL.

This clone was counted only a few times. The gene calls are TRBV24-1 and TRBJ1-2; no clear D gene. Looked up from germline, CDR1 is KGHDR and CDR2 is SFDVKD. Trimming cost V 5 bases and J 1 base, with 4 bases left between them. The CDR3 has 12 amino acids. The CDR3 sequence is CATSGDNYGYTF. The DNA for the CDR3 is TGTGCCACCAGTGGAGATAACTATGGCTACACCTTC.

V and J are TRBV12-3 or TRBV12-4 and TRBJ1-1, with no clear D. Deletions cut 1 base from V and 9 bases from J, with 9 bases between. This CDR3 spans 12 amino acids. CDR3 nucleotides: TGTGCCAGCAGTTTAGTTAGGGAGCAAGCTTTCTTT. Its protein product is CASSLVREQAFF.

This clone came up a few times. This sequence joins TRBV7-8 and TRBJ2-7, with D tentatively TRBD1 (6 bases). The CDR3 covers 13 residues. Trimming cost V 1 base and J 7 bases, with 11 bases left between them. Germline CDR1 reads SGHVS; CDR2 reads FQNEAQ. CDR3 in DNA: TGTGCCAGCAGCTTAGTGGGGGCGAGGGAGCAGTACGTC. Its translation: CASSLVGAREQYV.

This sequence joins TRBV19 and TRBJ1-2; 10 bases align to TRBD1. The germline CDR1 and CDR2 sequences are LNHDA and SQIVND (reference sequence). The V segment lost 4 bases and the J segment 3 bases; nucleotides outside the gene matches: 8. The CDR3 has 16 amino acids. CDR3 bases: TGTGCCAGTAGTAAGGGGACAGGGGAGAGCGACTATGGCTACACCTTC. Residues: CASSKGTGESDYGYTF. The entire variable domain, with the rest obtained from reference TRBV19 and TRBJ1-2, is as follows: DGGITQSPKYLFRKEGQNVTLSCEQNLNHDAMYWYRQDPGQGLRLIYYSQIVNDFQKGDIAEGYSVSREKKESFPLTVTSAQKNPTAFYLCASSKGTGESDYGYTFGSGTRLTVV.

The chain carries TRBV6-5 and TRBJ1-2, with TRBD1 matching 7 bases. The CDR3 extends over 15 amino acids. CDR1 and CDR2 from the germline V gene are MNHEY and SVGAGI. Unmatched junction bases numbered 10, after V lost 5 bases and J lost 4 bases. CDR3: CASSPTRDSPYGYTF. CDR3 sequence (DNA): TGTGCCAGCAGTCCGACCCGGGACAGCCCCTATGGCTACACCTTC.

The chain recombines TRBV6-5 with TRBJ2-6; D assignment may be TRBD1 or TRBD2 (5 bases each). Germline V gene sequence: CDR1 MNHEY, CDR2 SVGAGI. Trimming left V 6 bases short and J 2 bases short, with 11 bases between. The CDR3 contains 15 residues. The CDR3 DNA sequence: TGTGCCAGCAGCCGGGACGGAACTGGGGCCAACGTCCTGACTTTC. It specifies CASSRDGTGANVLTF.

The chain is built from TRBV7-2 and TRBJ1-6; possible D gene TRBD1, 6 bases. The CDR3 spans 17 residues. CDR1 and CDR2 from the germline V gene are SGHTA and FQGNSA. Trimming removed 1 base from V and 5 bases from J, with 15 bases in between. The CDR3 spells CASSLEGHLGHNSPLHF. CDR3 sequence (DNA): TGTGCCAGCAGCTTAGAGGGACATCTTGGACATAATTCACCCCTCCACTTT.

V is TRBV5-1 and J is TRBJ2-7; 9 bases line up with TRBD1. CDR1 is SGHRS and CDR2 is YFSETQ in the germline V gene. The J segment lost 4 bases and the V segment lost 4 bases, leaving 6 bases of the junction unmatched. The CDR3 is made up of 14 amino acids. The CDR3 reads CASSPGTGTYEQYV. In DNA, the CDR3 is TGCGCCAGCAGCCCCGGGACAGGGACTTACGAGCAGTACGTC.

The gene calls are TRBV2 and TRBJ2-3; tentatively, D is TRBD2 (6 bases). CDR3 length equals 17 residues. Trimming stripped 3 bases from V and 0 bases from J, with 16 bases between. The V gene's germline CDR1 is SNHLY and CDR2 FYNNEI. The CDR3 DNA reads as TGTGCCAGCAGTGATAGGCCTGGTGCGGGGAGCACAGATACGCAGTATTTT. This translates into CASSDRPGAGSTDTQYF.

The chain links TRBV7-8 to TRBJ2-7; D not resolved. The V gene lost 3 bases and the J gene lost 0 bases, with 12 bases spanning the gap. The germline V gene has CDR1 SGHVS and CDR2 FQNEAQ. The length of the CDR3 is 15 residues. Here the CDR3 DNA reads TGTGCCAGCAGCTTGTATCCGGAAAACTCCTACGAGCAGTACTTC. Its translation: CASSLYPENSYEQYF. The full variable domain, its missing parts supplied by reference TRBV7-8 and TRBJ2-7, is GAGVSQSPRYKVAKRGQDVALRCDPISGHVSLFWYQQALGQGPEFLTYFQNEAQLDKSGLPSDRFFAERPEGSVSTLKIQRTQQEDSAVYLCASSLYPENSYEQYFGPGTRLTVT.

The chain uses TRBV7-9 and TRBJ2-2, with D possibly matching TRBD1 (6 bases). The germline V gene has CDR1 SEHNR and CDR2 FQNEAQ (reference sequence). The CDR3 totals 17 residues. With 6 bases removed from V and 3 bases from J, the gap between germline ends came to 20 bases. The CDR3 region has the DNA TGTGCCAGCAGTCCCCGACAGGCCCAGCTTCACACCGGGGAGCTGTTTTTT. This encodes CASSPRQAQLHTGELFF. Complete variable domain (other parts from reference TRBV7-9 and TRBJ2-2): DTGVSQNPRHKITKRGQNVTFRCDPISEHNRLYWYRQTLGQGPEFLTYFQNEAQLEKSRLLSDRFSAERPKGSFSTLEIQRTEQGDSAMYLCASSPRQAQLHTGELFFGEGSRLTVL.

The J gene is TRBJ2-5, the V gene TRBV18, with 7 bases identical to TRBD2. Germline CDR1 reads KGHSH; CDR2 reads LQKENI. CDR3 length: 15 amino acids. The trim removed 3 bases at V and 2 bases at J, leaving 6 bases unmatched. The CDR3 region is CASSPGGIAQETQYF. DNA of the CDR3: TGTGCCAGCTCACCGGGGGGGATTGCACAAGAGACCCAGTACTTC.

The chain carries TRBV3-1 (or the pseudogene TRBV3-2) and TRBJ1-1; D call uncertain. Germline V gene lookup returns CDR1 LGHDT and CDR2 YNNKEL (reference sequence). The V end lost 0 bases, the J end lost 6 bases, and 23 bases lay between the germline ends. The CDR3 loop spans 18 amino acids. The CDR3 DNA is TGTGCCAGCAGCCAAGATCCCGGGAGATTCGAGTCAGTGGCTGAAGCTTTCTTT. Amino acids: CASSQDPGRFESVAEAFF.

The V gene is TRBV6-2 or TRBV6-3, the J gene TRBJ1-2; D unresolved. CDR3 length: 13 residues. Germline assignment: CDR1 MNHEY and CDR2 SVGEGT. V lost 6 bases and J 0 bases, leaving 8 bases between the germline ends. CDR3 protein: CASSDRANYGYTF. The CDR3 DNA reads as TGTGCCAGCAGCGACCGTGCTAACTATGGCTACACCTTC.

The genes are TRBV10-3 and TRBJ1-3; a possible D gene is TRBD1 (5 bases). Per germline, CDR1 ENHRY and CDR2 SYGVKD. The CDR3 is 14 residues long. V was clipped by 7 bases and J by 0 bases, with 10 bases between them. CDR3 bases: TGTGCCATCAAAAAGGGACCCTCTGGAAACACCATATATTTT. Encoded protein: CAIKKGPSGNTIYF.

The rearrangement links TRBV20-1 to TRBJ2-6; D remains ambiguous. V was trimmed by 3 bases and J by 2 bases, leaving 8 bases between them. This CDR3 is 14 amino acids long. Germline-derived CDR1 and CDR2 are DFQATT and SNEGSKA (reference sequence). The CDR3: CSASLATGANVLTF. The CDR3 region has the DNA TGCAGTGCTAGTTTGGCAACTGGGGCCAACGTCCTGACTTTC.

This clone came up a few times. This chain uses TRBV30 with TRBJ1-6; 10 positions match TRBD1. Germline CDR1 GTSNPN, CDR2 SVGIG (reference sequence). The V gene end was trimmed by 3 bases and the J gene end by 8 bases; junction bases not matched to a gene: 7. The CDR3 has 15 residues. This chain's CDR3 is CAWSVTGGLDSPLHF. In DNA form, the CDR3 reads TGTGCCTGGAGCGTGACAGGGGGCTTAGATTCACCCCTCCACTTT.

The chain carries TRBV5-1 and TRBJ2-1, with D perhaps TRBD2 (5 bases). This CDR3 region has 15 residues. CDR1 SGHRS and CDR2 YFSETQ come from the germline V gene. Trimming removed 0 bases from V and 3 bases from J, with 10 bases in between. CDR3 DNA: TGCGCCAGCAGCTTGGATAGCGTCATCTACAATGAGCAGTTCTTC. Translated: CASSLDSVIYNEQFF. The whole variable domain, remainder taken from reference TRBV5-1 and TRBJ2-1, is KAGVTQTPRYLIKTRGQQVTLSCSPISGHRSVSWYQQTPGQGLQFLFEYFSETQRNKGNFPGRFSGRQFSNSRSEMNVSTLELGDSALYLCASSLDSVIYNEQFFGPGTRLTVL.

The V gene is TRBV19, the J gene TRBJ2-5; D gene uncertain. CDR1 LNHDA and CDR2 SQIVND come from the germline V gene (reference sequence). Trimming stripped 3 bases from V and 5 bases from J, with 7 bases between. The length of the CDR3 is 12 residues. The CDR3: CASSMKMETQYF. CDR3 DNA: TGTGCCAGTAGTATGAAGATGGAGACCCAGTACTTC. Filled out from reference TRBV19 and TRBJ2-5, the complete variable domain reads DGGITQSPKYLFRKEGQNVTLSCEQNLNHDAMYWYRQDPGQGLRLIYYSQIVNDFQKGDIAEGYSVSREKKESFPLTVTSAQKNPTAFYLCASSMKMETQYFGPGTRLLVL.

The genes are TRBV19 and TRBJ2-1; 12 positions match TRBD2. Losses at the gene ends were 2 bases for V and 7 bases for J; bases not matched to a gene: 6. The V gene's germline CDR1 is LNHDA and CDR2 SQIVND (reference sequence). This CDR3 region has 16 residues. This CDR3 reads CASSISTSGSANEQFF. CDR3 in DNA: TGTGCCAGTAGTATATCGACTAGCGGGAGTGCAAATGAGCAGTTCTTC.

This sequence joins TRBV5-5 and TRBJ2-5, with a tentative D call TRBD2 (5 bases). The CDR3 extends over 15 amino acids. Germline V gene lookup returns CDR1 SGHKS and CDR2 YYEKEE (reference sequence). Trimming took 1 base from V and 5 from J, leaving 15 bases between them. The CDR3 loop reads CASSLLYSRGETQYF. The CDR3 DNA reads as TGTGCCAGCAGCTTGCTCTACTCCCGAGGGGAGACCCAGTACTTC. The full variable domain, rest sourced from reference TRBV5-5 and TRBJ2-5, is DAGVTQSPTHLIKTRGQQVTLRCSPISGHKSVSWYQQVLGQGPQFIFQYYEKEERGRGNFPDRFSARQFPNYSSELNVNALLLGDSALYLCASSLLYSRGETQYFGPGTRLLVL.

This clone has just a few counts. This sequence joins TRBV2 and TRBJ2-7; 7 nucleotides match TRBD1. This CDR3 is 14 amino acids long. Germline CDR1 is SNHLY and CDR2 is FYNNEI. The ends lost 6 bases at V and 0 bases at J; junction bases unmatched: 5. Here the CDR3 reads CASSQDRSSYEQYF. CDR3 bases: TGTGCCAGCAGCCAGGACAGGAGCTCCTACGAGCAGTACTTC.

The chain recombines TRBV6-5 with TRBJ2-7; D tentatively fits TRBD1 or TRBD2 (5 bases each). V lost 8 bases, J lost 2 bases, and 19 bases lay in between. This CDR3 spans 15 amino acids. Germline CDR1 reads MNHEY; CDR2 reads SVGAGI. The CDR3 DNA reads as TGTGCCAGCGGAGACCCGGGACGTGTGACCTACGAGCAGTACGTC. It specifies CASGDPGRVTYEQYV.

V and J are TRBV7-9 and TRBJ1-1; 9 positions agree with TRBD1. CDR3 length: 19 residues. The ends lost 5 bases at V and 1 base at J; junction bases unmatched: 17. Germline assignment: CDR1 SEHNR and CDR2 FQNEAQ (reference sequence). CDR3 region: CASSPLRPGQGMANTEAFF. The CDR3 nucleotides read TGTGCCAGCAGCCCCCTCAGACCCGGACAGGGGATGGCGAACACTGAAGCTTTCTTT.

The chain employs TRBV3-1 (or the pseudogene TRBV3-2) and TRBJ1-1, with D possibly TRBD1 on 6 matching bases. The CDR3 runs 14 residues. CDR1 and CDR2 (germline): LGHDT, YNNKEL (reference sequence). Trimming took off 5 bases at V and 1 base at J, with 11 bases between the two ends. CDR3 DNA: TGTGCCAGCAGCACTTACAGGGAGAACACTGAAGCTTTCTTT. Translated: CASSTYRENTEAFF.

V usage is TRBV20-1 and J usage is TRBJ2-1; D unresolved. V was cut by 4 bases and J by 8 bases, with 9 bases left in between. From germline, CDR1 is DFQATT and CDR2 SNEGSKA (reference sequence). This CDR3 comprises 11 residues. The CDR3 is CSATDGDEQFF. For the CDR3, the DNA is TGCAGTGCTACCGACGGCGATGAGCAGTTCTTC.